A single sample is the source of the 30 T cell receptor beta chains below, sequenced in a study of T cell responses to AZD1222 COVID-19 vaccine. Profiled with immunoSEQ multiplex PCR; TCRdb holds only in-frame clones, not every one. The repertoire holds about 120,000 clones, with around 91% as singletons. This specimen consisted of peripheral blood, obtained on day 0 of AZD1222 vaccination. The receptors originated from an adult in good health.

The CDR3 DNA follows: TGTGCCAGCAGCCCCTGGGCAGACTCCTACGGCTACACCTTC. This codes for CASSPWADSYGYTF. This chain uses TRBV3-1 (or the pseudogene TRBV3-2) with TRBJ1-2; D remains unclear. The V end lost 4 bases, the J end lost 8 bases, and 17 bases lay between the germline ends. Germline lookup yields CDR1 LGHDT and CDR2 YNNKEL (reference sequence). This CDR3 spans 14 amino acids.

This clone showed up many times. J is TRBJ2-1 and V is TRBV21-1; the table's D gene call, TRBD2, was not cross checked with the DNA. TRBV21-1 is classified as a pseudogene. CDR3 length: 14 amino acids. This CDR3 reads CASRHLGSYNEQFF. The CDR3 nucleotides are TGTGCCAGCCGTCACCTCGGCTCCTACAATGAGCAGTTCTTC.

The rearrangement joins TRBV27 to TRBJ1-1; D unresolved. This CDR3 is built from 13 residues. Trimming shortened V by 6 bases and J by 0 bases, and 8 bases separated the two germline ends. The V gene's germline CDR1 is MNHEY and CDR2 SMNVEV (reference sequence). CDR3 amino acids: CASRGWVNTEAFF. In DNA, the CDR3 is TGTGCCAGCAGGGGCTGGGTGAACACTGAAGCTTTCTTT.

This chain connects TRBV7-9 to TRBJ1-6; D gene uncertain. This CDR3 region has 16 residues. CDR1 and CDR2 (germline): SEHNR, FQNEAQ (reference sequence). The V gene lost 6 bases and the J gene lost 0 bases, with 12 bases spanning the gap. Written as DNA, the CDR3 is TGTGCCAGCAGTTTTAGGGCAGGCTCCTATAATTCACCCCTCCACTTT. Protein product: CASSFRAGSYNSPLHF. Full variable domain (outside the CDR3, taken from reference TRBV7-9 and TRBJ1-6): DTGVSQNPRHKITKRGQNVTFRCDPISEHNRLYWYRQTLGQGPEFLTYFQNEAQLEKSRLLSDRFSAERPKGSFSTLEIQRTEQGDSAMYLCASSFRAGSYNSPLHFGNGTRLTVT.

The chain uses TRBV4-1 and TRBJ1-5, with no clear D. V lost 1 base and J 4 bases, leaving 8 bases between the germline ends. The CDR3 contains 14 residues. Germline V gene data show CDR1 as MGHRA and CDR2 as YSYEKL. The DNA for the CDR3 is TGCGCCAGCAGCCAAGTGGACGGTAATCAGCCCCAGCATTTT. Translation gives CASSQVDGNQPQHF.

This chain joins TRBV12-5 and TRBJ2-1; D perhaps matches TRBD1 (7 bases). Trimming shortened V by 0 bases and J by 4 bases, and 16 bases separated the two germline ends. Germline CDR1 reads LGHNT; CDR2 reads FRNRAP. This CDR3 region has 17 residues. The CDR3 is CASGLVLGQGGYNEQFF. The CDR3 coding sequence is TGTGCTAGTGGTTTGGTACTGGGTCAGGGGGGTTACAATGAGCAGTTCTTC.

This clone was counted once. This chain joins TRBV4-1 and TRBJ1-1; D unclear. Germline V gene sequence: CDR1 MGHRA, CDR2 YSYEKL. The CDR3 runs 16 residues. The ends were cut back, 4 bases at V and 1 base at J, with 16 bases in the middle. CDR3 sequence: CASSPLEWARNTEAFF. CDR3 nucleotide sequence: TGCGCCAGCAGCCCGCTCGAGTGGGCGAGGAACACTGAAGCTTTCTTT.

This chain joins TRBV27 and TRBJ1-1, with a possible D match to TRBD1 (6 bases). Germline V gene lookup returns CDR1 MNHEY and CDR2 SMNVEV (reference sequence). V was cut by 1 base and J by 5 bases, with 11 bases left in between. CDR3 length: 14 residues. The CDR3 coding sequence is TGTGCCAGCAGTTTATTGACAGGAGAAACTGAAGCTTTCTTT. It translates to CASSLLTGETEAFF.

This CDR3 is CASSSRVRNSPLHF. The CDR3 DNA is TGTGCCAGCAGCTCCAGGGTCCGTAATTCACCCCTCCACTTT. The chain combines TRBV6-5 with TRBJ1-6; TRBD1 is a possible D gene (5 bases). The germline CDR1 and CDR2 sequences are MNHEY and SVGAGI. Trimming removed 6 bases from V and 6 bases from J, with 12 bases in between. The length of the CDR3 is 14 residues.

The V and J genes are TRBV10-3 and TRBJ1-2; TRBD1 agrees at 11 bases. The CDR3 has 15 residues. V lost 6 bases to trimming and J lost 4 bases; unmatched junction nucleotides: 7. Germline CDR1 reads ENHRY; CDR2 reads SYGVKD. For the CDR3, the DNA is TGTGCCATCAGAACCGGGACAGGGGGATCCTATGGCTACACCTTC. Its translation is CAIRTGTGGSYGYTF.

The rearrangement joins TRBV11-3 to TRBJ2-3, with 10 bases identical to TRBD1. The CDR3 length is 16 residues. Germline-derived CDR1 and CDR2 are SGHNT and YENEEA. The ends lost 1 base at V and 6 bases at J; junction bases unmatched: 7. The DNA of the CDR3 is TGTGCCAGCAGCTTAGCGGTGACAGGGGGCGGTGATACGCAGTATTTT. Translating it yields CASSLAVTGGGDTQYF.

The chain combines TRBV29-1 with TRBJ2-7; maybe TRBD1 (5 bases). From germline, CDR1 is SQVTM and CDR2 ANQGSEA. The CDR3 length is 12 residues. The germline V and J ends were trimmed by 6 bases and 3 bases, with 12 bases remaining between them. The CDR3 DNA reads TGCAGCGTGAAGACAGAAAACTACGAGCAGTACTTC. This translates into CSVKTENYEQYF.

The CDR3 is CASSHGGGVNYGYTF. In DNA, the CDR3 is TGTGCCAGCAGCCACGGGGGAGGGGTTAACTATGGCTACACCTTC. The rearrangement uses TRBV3-1 (or the pseudogene TRBV3-2) and TRBJ1-2; TRBD1 is a possible D gene (5 bases). The germline V gene has CDR1 LGHDT and CDR2 YNNKEL (reference sequence). The CDR3 contains 15 residues. The germline V and J ends were trimmed by 3 bases and 1 base, with 12 bases remaining between them.

The CDR3 sequence: CASSLAGGAFPGELFF. CDR3 coding DNA: TGTGCCAGCAGCTTAGCAGGGGGGGCCTTCCCCGGGGAGCTGTTTTTT. This chain links TRBV7-9 with TRBJ2-2, with a weak D call TRBD2 (7 bases). Germline assignment: CDR1 SEHNR and CDR2 FQNEAQ (reference sequence). This CDR3 has 16 residues. Trimming pared 0 bases from V and 6 bases from J, leaving 14 bases between.

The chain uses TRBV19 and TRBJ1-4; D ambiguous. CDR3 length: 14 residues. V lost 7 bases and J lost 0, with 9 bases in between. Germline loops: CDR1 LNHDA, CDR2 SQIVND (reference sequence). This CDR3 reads CASKPQTTNEKLFF. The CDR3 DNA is TGTGCCAGTAAGCCCCAAACAACTAATGAAAAACTGTTTTTT.

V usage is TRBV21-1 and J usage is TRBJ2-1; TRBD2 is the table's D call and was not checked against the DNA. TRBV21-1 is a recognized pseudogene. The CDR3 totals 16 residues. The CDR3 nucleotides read TGTGCCAGCAGACGCGGCATAAACGGGGGGTACAATGAGCAGTTCTTC. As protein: CASRRGINGGYNEQFF.

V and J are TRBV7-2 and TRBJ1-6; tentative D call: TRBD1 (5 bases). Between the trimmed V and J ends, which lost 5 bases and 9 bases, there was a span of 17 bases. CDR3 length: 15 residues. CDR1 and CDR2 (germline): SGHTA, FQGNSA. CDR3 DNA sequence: TGTGCCAGCAGCCTAGGACACGTGTGGGGTTCACCCCTCCACTTT. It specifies CASSLGHVWGSPLHF.

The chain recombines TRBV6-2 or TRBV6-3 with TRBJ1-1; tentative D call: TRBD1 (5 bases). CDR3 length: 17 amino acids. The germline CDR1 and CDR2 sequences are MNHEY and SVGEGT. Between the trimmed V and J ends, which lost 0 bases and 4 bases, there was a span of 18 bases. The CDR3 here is CASSYSPRGRVFTEAFF. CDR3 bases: TGTGCCAGCAGTTACTCGCCAAGGGGTAGGGTGTTCACTGAAGCTTTCTTT.

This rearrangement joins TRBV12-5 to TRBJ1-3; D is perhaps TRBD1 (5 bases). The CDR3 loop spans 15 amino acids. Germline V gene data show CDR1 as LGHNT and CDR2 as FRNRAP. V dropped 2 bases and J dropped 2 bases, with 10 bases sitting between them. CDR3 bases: TGTGCTAGTGGTTTGATCGGGGCGACTGGAAACACCATATATTTT. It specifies CASGLIGATGNTIYF.

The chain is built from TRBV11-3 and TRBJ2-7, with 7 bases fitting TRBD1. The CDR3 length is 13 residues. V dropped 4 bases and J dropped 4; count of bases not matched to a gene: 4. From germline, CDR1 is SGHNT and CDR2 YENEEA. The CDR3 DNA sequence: TGTGCCAGCAGCTCCTACAGGGGATACGAGCAGTACGTC. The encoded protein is CASSSYRGYEQYV.

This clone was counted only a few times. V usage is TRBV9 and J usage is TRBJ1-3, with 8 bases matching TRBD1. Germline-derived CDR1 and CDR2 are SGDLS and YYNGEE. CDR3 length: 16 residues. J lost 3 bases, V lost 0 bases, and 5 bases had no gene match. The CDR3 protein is CASSVGKQGGGNTIYF. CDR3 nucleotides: TGTGCCAGCAGCGTAGGGAAACAGGGGGGTGGAAACACCATATATTTT.

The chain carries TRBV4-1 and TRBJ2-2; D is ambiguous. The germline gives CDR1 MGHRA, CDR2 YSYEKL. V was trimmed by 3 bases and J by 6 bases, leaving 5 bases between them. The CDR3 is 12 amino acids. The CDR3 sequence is CASSQVAGELFF. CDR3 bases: TGCGCCAGCAGCCAGGTGGCCGGGGAGCTGTTTTTT.

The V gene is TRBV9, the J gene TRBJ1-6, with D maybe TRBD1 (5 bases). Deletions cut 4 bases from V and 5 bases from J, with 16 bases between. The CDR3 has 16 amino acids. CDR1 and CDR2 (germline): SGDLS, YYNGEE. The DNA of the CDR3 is TGTGCCAGCAGCCCTCGTCCCCCAGGGAATAATTCACCCCTCCACTTT. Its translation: CASSPRPPGNNSPLHF. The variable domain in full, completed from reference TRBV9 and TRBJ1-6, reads DSGVTQTPKHLITATGQRVTLRCSPRSGDLSVYWYQQSLDQGLQFLIQYYNGEERAKGNILERFSAQQFPDLHSELNLSSLELGDSALYFCASSPRPPGNNSPLHFGNGTRLTVT.

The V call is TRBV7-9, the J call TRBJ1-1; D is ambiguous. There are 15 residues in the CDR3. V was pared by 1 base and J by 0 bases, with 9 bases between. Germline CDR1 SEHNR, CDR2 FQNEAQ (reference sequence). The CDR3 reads CASSLGPGMNTEAFF. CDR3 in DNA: TGTGCCAGCAGCTTAGGACCGGGGATGAACACTGAAGCTTTCTTT.

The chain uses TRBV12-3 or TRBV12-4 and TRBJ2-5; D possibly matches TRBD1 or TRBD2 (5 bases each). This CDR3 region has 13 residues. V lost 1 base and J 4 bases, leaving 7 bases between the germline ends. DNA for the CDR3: TGTGCCAGCAGTTTAGACGGGGCAGAGACCCAGTACTTC. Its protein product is CASSLDGAETQYF.

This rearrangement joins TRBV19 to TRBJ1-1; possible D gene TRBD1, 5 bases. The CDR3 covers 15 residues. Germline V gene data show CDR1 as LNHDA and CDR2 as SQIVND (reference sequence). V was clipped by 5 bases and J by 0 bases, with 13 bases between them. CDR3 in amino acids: CASSLSGRMNTEAFF. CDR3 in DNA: TGTGCCAGTAGTCTTTCAGGGCGAATGAACACTGAAGCTTTCTTT.

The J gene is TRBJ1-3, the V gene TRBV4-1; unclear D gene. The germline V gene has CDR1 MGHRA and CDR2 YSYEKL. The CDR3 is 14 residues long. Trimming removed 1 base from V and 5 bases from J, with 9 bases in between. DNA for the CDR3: TGCGCCAGCAGCCAAGGTGGAAATAGAAACACCATATATTTT. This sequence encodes CASSQGGNRNTIYF.

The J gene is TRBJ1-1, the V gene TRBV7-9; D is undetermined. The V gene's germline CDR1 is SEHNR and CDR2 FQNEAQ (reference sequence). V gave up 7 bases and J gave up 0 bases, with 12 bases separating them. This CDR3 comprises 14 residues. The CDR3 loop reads CASNPAGVNTEAFF. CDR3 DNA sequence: TGTGCCAGCAACCCTGCTGGGGTGAACACTGAAGCTTTCTTT.

The CDR3, as DNA: TGCAGCGTTGGCCCAGGGGGGAACTCTGGAAACACCATATATTTT. Translating gives CSVGPGGNSGNTIYF. The chain uses TRBV29-1 and TRBJ1-3; 7 nucleotides line up with TRBD1. The junction had 6 bases not matched to a gene; V was cut back by 4 bases and J by 0 bases. The CDR3 covers 15 residues. The V gene's germline CDR1 is SQVTM and CDR2 ANQGSEA.

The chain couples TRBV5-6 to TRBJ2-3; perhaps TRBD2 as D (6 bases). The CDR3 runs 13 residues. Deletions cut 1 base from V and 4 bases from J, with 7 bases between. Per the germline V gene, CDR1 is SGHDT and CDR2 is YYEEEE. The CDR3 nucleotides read TGTGCCAGCAGCTTGACGGGGGCAGATACGCAGTATTTT. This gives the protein CASSLTGADTQYF. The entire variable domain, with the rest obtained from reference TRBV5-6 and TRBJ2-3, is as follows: DAGVTQSPTHLIKTRGQQVTLRCSPKSGHDTVSWYQQALGQGPQFIFQYYEEEERQRGNFPDRFSGHQFPNYSSELNVNALLLGDSALYLCASSLTGADTQYFGPGTRLTVL.